This entry concerns a single T cell receptor beta chain. In the source study's methods: Amplification of reference gene primers was used by the study to estimate nucleated cell counts. Produced via immunoSEQ multiplex PCR; TCRdb's table is partial and in-frame only. V and J calls and clone size are those listed in that table; D and trimming were worked out from the DNA. The table has over 200,000 clones, 65% to 90% seen once. These data originate in a study of blood T cell repertoires in COVID-19. Study summary: COVID-19 samples collected from the United States, Italy and Spain covered acute and convalescent phases. Sources were T cells, B-cell-depleted T cells, or PBMCs; the material itself was cDNA or gDNA.

Germline V lookup: CDR1 MNHEY, CDR2 SVGAGI. The V gene end was trimmed by 9 bases and the J gene end by 6 bases; junction bases not matched to a gene: 7. The CDR3 consists of 13 residues. This chain uses TRBV6-5 with TRBJ2-7; 11 nucleotides match TRBD2. The sequencing sample was made of peripheral blood. The origin of this receptor is a human donor in a cohort sampled during active COVID-19. This CDR3 is CASSGTSGGEQYF. The CDR3 coding sequence is TGTGCCAGTTCCGGGACTAGCGGTGGCGAGCAGTACTTC.